This T cell receptor beta chain was found in a study of response to subunit inactivated influenza vaccine. Study-level points and caveats: Each seasonal influenza vaccination, the authors suggested, recruits few new T cells.

A few counts support this clonotype. The antigen remains undetermined. TCRdb passed the RT-PCR reads through MiXCR, listing each CDR3 protein once. The table records 490,000 or so distinct CDR3 sequences, 7.6% of them present only once. Germline trimming cut 4 bases from V and 7 bases from J; bases unmatched to any gene: 4. Germline V gene lookup returns CDR1 SGDLS and CDR2 YYNGEE. The CDR3 covers 12 residues. Sequencing used PBMCs from blood, obtained around 25 months after vaccination. The TCR comes from a man in his fifties or sixties who received an inactivated influenza vaccine. This rearrangement joins TRBV9 to TRBJ1-1; the match to TRBD1 covers 7 bases. The CDR3 here is CASSPTGDEAFF. As DNA, the CDR3 is TGTGCCAGCAGCCCCACAGGGGATGAAGCTTTCTTT.